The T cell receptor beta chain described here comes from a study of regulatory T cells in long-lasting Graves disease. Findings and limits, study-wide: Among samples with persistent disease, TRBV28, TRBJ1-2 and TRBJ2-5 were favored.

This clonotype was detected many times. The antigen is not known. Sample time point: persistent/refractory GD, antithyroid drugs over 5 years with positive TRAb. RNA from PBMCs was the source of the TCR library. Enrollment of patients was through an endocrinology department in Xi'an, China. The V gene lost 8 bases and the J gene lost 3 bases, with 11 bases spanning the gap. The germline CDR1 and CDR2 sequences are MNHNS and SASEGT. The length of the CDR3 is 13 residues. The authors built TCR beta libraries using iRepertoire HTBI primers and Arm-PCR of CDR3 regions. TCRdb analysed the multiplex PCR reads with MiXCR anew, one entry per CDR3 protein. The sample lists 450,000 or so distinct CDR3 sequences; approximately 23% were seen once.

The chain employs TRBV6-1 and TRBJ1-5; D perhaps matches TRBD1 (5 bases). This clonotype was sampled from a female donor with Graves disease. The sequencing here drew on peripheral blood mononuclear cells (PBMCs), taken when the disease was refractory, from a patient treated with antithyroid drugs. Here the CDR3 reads CASLRAVNQPQHF. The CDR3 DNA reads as TGTGCCAGCCTCAGGGCGGTCAATCAGCCCCAGCATTTT.